The next 23 T cell receptor beta chains were all read from a single sample in a study of blood T cell repertoires in COVID-19. Generated by immunoSEQ multiplex PCR, the TCRdb table keeps only in-frame clones and is missing some. The sample has fewer than 350,000 clones; roughly 89% are singletons. Material for sequencing was PBMCs or T cells enriched from blood (not recorded which). These receptors were taken from a woman in her 40s who had recovered from COVID-19.

The chain combines TRBV30 with TRBJ1-5, with D maybe TRBD1 (6 bases). Trimming cost V 3 bases and J 2 bases, with 11 bases left between them. CDR3 length: 14 amino acids. Germline V gene sequence: CDR1 GTSNPN, CDR2 SVGIG (reference sequence). The CDR3 bases are TGTGCCTGGAGCAGGGGAGGGGGCAATCAGCCCCAGCATTTT. It specifies CAWSRGGGNQPQHF.

This clone was recorded once. The CDR3 nucleotides read TGTGCCAGCAGTTTTGGGGGACAGGGCTCCTACAATGAGCAGTTCTTC. Its translation: CASSFGGQGSYNEQFF. This chain uses TRBV6-5 with TRBJ2-1, with TRBD1 matching over 9 bases. The ends lost 4 bases at V and 0 bases at J; junction bases unmatched: 4. Germline lookup yields CDR1 MNHEY and CDR2 SVGAGI. This CDR3 has 16 amino acids.

This sequence joins TRBV18 and TRBJ1-3; no clear D. The CDR3 totals 13 residues. CDR1 is KGHSH and CDR2 is LQKENI in the germline V gene. Trimming stripped 7 bases from V and 0 bases from J, with 7 bases between. The CDR3 DNA sequence: TGTGCCAGCTTCCCAATCTCTGGAAACACCATATATTTT. Amino acids: CASFPISGNTIYF.

This chain joins TRBV5-8 and TRBJ1-3; a possible D gene is TRBD1 (5 bases). Germline assignment: CDR1 SGHTS and CDR2 YDEGEE. Between the trimmed V and J ends, which lost 4 bases and 11 bases, there was a span of 19 bases. The CDR3 is made up of 14 amino acids. CDR3 amino acids: CASSPRDGYFPIYF. DNA for the CDR3: TGTGCCAGCAGCCCGCGGGACGGTTACTTCCCCATATATTTT.

This clone occurred a few times. The chain recombines TRBV6-4 with TRBJ2-1; maybe TRBD2 (6 bases). This CDR3 contains 14 residues. From germline, CDR1 is MRHNA and CDR2 SNTAGT. With 3 bases removed from V and 4 bases from J, the gap between germline ends came to 10 bases. The DNA for the CDR3 is TGTGCCAGCAGTGAACTAGCTGGTTACAATGAGCAGTTCTTC. It translates to CASSELAGYNEQFF.

This sequence joins TRBV20-1 and TRBJ1-3; no clear D. The V end lost 6 bases, the J end lost 5 bases, and 8 bases lay between the germline ends. Per germline, CDR1 DFQATT and CDR2 SNEGSKA (reference sequence). CDR3 size: 11 residues. CDR3: CSAETRNTIYF. The CDR3 DNA is TGCAGTGCGGAGACCAGAAACACCATATATTTT.

This clone occurred a few times. J is TRBJ2-7 and V is TRBV4-1, with TRBD2 matching over 14 bases. Per the germline V gene, CDR1 is MGHRA and CDR2 is YSYEKL. CDR3 size: 17 residues. V was pared by 4 bases and J by 7 bases, with 12 bases of the junction left unmatched. CDR3 protein: CASSLRLAGGPSGEQYF. The CDR3 DNA is TGCGCCAGCAGCCTTCGACTAGCGGGAGGGCCCTCGGGAGAGCAGTACTTC.

This chain links TRBV7-9 with TRBJ1-5; D may be TRBD1 (6 bases). From germline, CDR1 is SEHNR and CDR2 FQNEAQ (reference sequence). The CDR3 runs to 14 residues. The V end was cut by 5 bases, the J end by 0 bases, with 8 bases between. CDR3 residues: CASSRDNSNQPQHF. As DNA, the CDR3 is TGTGCCAGCAGCCGGGACAATAGCAATCAGCCCCAGCATTTT.

This clone was recorded only once. This chain links TRBV7-2 with TRBJ2-2; D is possibly TRBD1 (7 bases). There are 15 residues in the CDR3. Germline CDR1 and CDR2: SGHTA and FQGNSA. The V end was cut by 5 bases, the J end by 3 bases, with 13 bases between. The CDR3 nucleotides are TGTGCCAGCAGCCCAGGGGGGCTTTACACCGGGGAGCTGTTTTTT. Its protein product is CASSPGGLYTGELFF. Using reference TRBV7-2 and TRBJ2-2 for the parts outside the CDR3, the full variable domain is GAGVSQSPSNKVTEKGKDVELRCDPISGHTALYWYRQSLGQGLEFLIYFQGNSAPDKSGLPSDRFSAERTGGSVSTLTIQRTQQEDSAVYLCASSPGGLYTGELFFGEGSRLTVL.

The chain links TRBV7-2 to TRBJ1-2; tentatively, D is TRBD1 (6 bases). CDR3 size: 14 residues. Germline V gives CDR1 SGHTA, CDR2 FQGNSA. V was clipped by 5 bases and J by 2 bases, with 12 bases between them. The CDR3 sequence: CASSQVQGNYGYTF. The CDR3 coding sequence is TGTGCCAGCAGCCAAGTGCAGGGGAACTATGGCTACACCTTC.

The V and J genes are TRBV18 and TRBJ2-5; D is undetermined. From germline, CDR1 is KGHSH and CDR2 LQKENI. CDR3 size: 12 residues. Trimming removed 2 bases at V and 5 bases at J, with 6 bases between. DNA of the CDR3: TGTGCCAGCTCACCAGACTGGGAGACCCAGTACTTC. This gives the protein CASSPDWETQYF.

This sequence joins TRBV4-1 and TRBJ1-2; 7 bases match TRBD1. Germline V gene lookup returns CDR1 MGHRA and CDR2 YSYEKL. V dropped 5 bases and J dropped 5; count of bases not matched to a gene: 11. The CDR3 extends over 15 amino acids. The CDR3 spells CASSAPGQRKYGYTF. CDR3 in DNA: TGCGCCAGCAGCGCACCGGGACAGAGAAAGTATGGCTACACCTTC.

This sequence joins TRBV6-1 and TRBJ1-2, with D possibly being TRBD1 (5 bases). The V end was cut by 0 bases, the J end by 5 bases, with 22 bases between. Germline V gene data show CDR1 as MNHNS and CDR2 as SASEGT. The CDR3 runs to 18 residues. CDR3 protein: CASSEARRGWGRGYGYTF. In DNA, the CDR3 is TGTGCCAGCAGTGAAGCGCGGAGGGGTTGGGGCAGAGGGTATGGCTACACCTTC.

The V and J genes are TRBV18 and TRBJ2-2; 10 nucleotides agree with TRBD2. V was pared by 4 bases and J by 3 bases, with 5 bases of the junction left unmatched. Germline CDR1 is KGHSH and CDR2 is LQKENI. This CDR3 has 16 residues. The CDR3 DNA sequence: TGTGCCAGCTCACTCCTAGCGGGAGTGGACACCGGGGAGCTGTTTTTT. Translating it yields CASSLLAGVDTGELFF.

The V gene is TRBV9, the J gene TRBJ2-7, with 9 bases lining up with TRBD2. The CDR3 sequence is 16 residues long. V shed 0 bases, J shed 6 bases, and the junction held 10 bases outside the gene matches. Per germline, CDR1 SGDLS and CDR2 YYNGEE. CDR3 in DNA: TGTGCCAGCAGCGTAGGGCCTAGCGGGATCCCCCTCGAGCAGTACTTC. Its protein product is CASSVGPSGIPLEQYF.

V is TRBV5-1 and J is TRBJ2-3; D is perhaps TRBD2 (5 bases). Germline V CDR1 and CDR2: SGHRS, YFSETQ. V was shortened by 9 bases and J by 0 bases, with 14 bases between the two germline ends. CDR3 length: 14 amino acids. The DNA of the CDR3 is TGCGCCACCAAGCCAGCGGCTAGCACAGATACGCAGTATTTT. Amino acids: CATKPAASTDTQYF.

This clone showed up just once. The chain combines TRBV2 with TRBJ1-1; D ambiguous. The CDR3 has 14 amino acids. Trimming left V 6 bases short and J 7 bases short, with 18 bases between. Germline V gene data show CDR1 as SNHLY and CDR2 as FYNNEI. The CDR3 coding sequence is TGTGCCAGCAGGGAACGGGGAGGGTGGAATGAAGCTTTCTTT. It specifies CASRERGGWNEAFF.

J is TRBJ2-3 and V is TRBV4-2, with TRBD2 identical over 7 bases. V dropped 0 bases and J dropped 2; count of bases not matched to a gene: 8. The CDR3 loop spans 17 amino acids. Germline V gene lookup returns CDR1 LGHNA and CDR2 YNFKEQ. Here the CDR3 reads CASSQDLAGATTDTQYF. In nucleotides, the CDR3 is TGTGCCAGCAGCCAAGATCTGGCGGGAGCTACCACAGATACGCAGTATTTT.

The chain has TRBV9 and TRBJ2-3; 9 bases agree with TRBD2. The V gene end was trimmed by 1 base and the J gene end by 6 bases; junction bases not matched to a gene: 6. Germline CDR1 reads SGDLS; CDR2 reads YYNGEE. This CDR3 contains 15 residues. The CDR3 DNA follows: TGTGCCAGCAGCGTAATTGGTCTAGCGGGGGATACGCAGTATTTT. This codes for CASSVIGLAGDTQYF.

The chain has TRBV6-6 and TRBJ1-2, with 7 positions matching TRBD1. The CDR3 is 14 residues long. The V and J ends lost 4 bases and 8 bases, in that order; junction bases with no gene match: 10. Germline values: CDR1 MNHNY, CDR2 SVGAGI (reference sequence). The CDR3 here is CASSLLYRGDGYTF. In DNA, the CDR3 is TGTGCCAGCAGTTTACTATACAGGGGCGACGGCTACACCTTC.

V is TRBV3-1 (or the pseudogene TRBV3-2) and J is TRBJ2-7, with D tentatively TRBD2 (7 bases). Germline assignment: CDR1 LGHDT and CDR2 YNNKEL (reference sequence). There are 15 residues in the CDR3. Trimming removed 4 bases at V and 2 bases at J, with 15 bases between. CDR3 amino acids: CASSRGGAQAYEQYF. CDR3 bases: TGTGCCAGCAGCCGGGGGGGGGCCCAAGCCTACGAGCAGTACTTC.

V usage is TRBV5-1 and J usage is TRBJ2-2; 8 nucleotides line up with TRBD1. The germline CDR1 and CDR2 sequences are SGHRS and YFSETQ. The CDR3 loop spans 14 amino acids. V was clipped by 7 bases and J by 5 bases; unmatched bases: 7. CDR3 protein: CASEQGASTGELFF. The DNA for the CDR3 is TGCGCCAGCGAGCAGGGGGCGAGTACCGGGGAGCTGTTTTTT.

This chain connects TRBV7-2 to TRBJ2-7, with 7 bases matching TRBD1. V lost 5 bases and J lost 6; bases outside the gene matches: 7. Germline V gene lookup returns CDR1 SGHTA and CDR2 FQGNSA. The CDR3 runs to 13 residues. CDR3 amino acids: CASSTQGTGEQYF. The CDR3 region has the DNA TGTGCCAGCAGCACACAGGGGACGGGCGAGCAGTACTTC.